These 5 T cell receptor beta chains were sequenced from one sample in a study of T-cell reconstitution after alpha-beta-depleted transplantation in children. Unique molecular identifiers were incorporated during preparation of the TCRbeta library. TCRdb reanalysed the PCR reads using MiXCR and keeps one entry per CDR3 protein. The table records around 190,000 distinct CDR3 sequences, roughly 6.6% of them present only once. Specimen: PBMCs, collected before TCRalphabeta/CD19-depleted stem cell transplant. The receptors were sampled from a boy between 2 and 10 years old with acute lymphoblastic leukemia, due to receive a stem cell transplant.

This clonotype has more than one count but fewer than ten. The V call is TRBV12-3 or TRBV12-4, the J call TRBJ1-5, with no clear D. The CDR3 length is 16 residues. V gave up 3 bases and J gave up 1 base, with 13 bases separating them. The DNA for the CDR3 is TGTGCCAGCAGTTTGTTCCAGCTCAAAAGCAATCAGCCCCAGCATTTT. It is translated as CASSLFQLKSNQPQHF.

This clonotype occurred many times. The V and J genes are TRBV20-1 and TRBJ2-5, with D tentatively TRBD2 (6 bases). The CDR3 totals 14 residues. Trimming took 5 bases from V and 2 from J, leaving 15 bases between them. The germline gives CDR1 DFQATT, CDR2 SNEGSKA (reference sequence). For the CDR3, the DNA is TGCAGTGCTGGAACCGGGACTTTGCAAGAGACCCAGTACTTC. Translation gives CSAGTGTLQETQYF.

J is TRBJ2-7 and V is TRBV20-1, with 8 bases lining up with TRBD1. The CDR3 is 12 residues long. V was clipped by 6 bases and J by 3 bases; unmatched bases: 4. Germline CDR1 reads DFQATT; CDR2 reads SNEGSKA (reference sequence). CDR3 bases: TGCAGTGCGGCCGGACAGGGCTACGAGCAGTACTTC. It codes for CSAAGQGYEQYF.

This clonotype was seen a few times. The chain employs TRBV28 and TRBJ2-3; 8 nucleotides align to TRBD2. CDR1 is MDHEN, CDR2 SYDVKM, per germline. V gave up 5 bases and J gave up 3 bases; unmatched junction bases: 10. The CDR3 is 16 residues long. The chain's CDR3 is CASSPPSGWATDTQYF. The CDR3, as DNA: TGTGCCAGCAGTCCGCCTAGCGGGTGGGCGACAGATACGCAGTATTTT. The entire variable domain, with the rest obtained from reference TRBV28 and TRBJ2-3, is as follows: DVKVTQSSRYLVKRTGEKVFLECVQDMDHENMFWYRQDPGLGLRLIYFSYDVKMKEKGDIPEGYSVSREKKERFSLILESASTNQTSMYLCASSPPSGWATDTQYFGPGTRLTVL.

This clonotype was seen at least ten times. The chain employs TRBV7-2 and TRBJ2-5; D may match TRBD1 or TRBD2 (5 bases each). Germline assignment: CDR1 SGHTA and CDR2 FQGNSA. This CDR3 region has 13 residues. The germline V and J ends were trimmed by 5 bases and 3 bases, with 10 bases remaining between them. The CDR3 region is CASSLGTKETQYF. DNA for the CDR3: TGTGCCAGCAGCCTCGGGACGAAAGAGACCCAGTACTTC.